This T cell receptor (beta chain) was documented in a study of T cell repertoires in cytomegalovirus infection. This clonotype was counted only a few times. Its antigen is not identified. TCRdb fed the reads into MiXCR, producing one record per CDR3 protein. Of some 100,000 distinct CDR3 sequences detected, 20% to 30% appear once; the ten largest clones hold about two fifths. Findings and limits, study-wide: HLA-C-restricted CMV-specific TCR beta clonotypes were dominant in the ex vivo response. Pooled public TCR beta family frequency picked out CMV carriers with the relevant HLA.

Input material: CD8+ T cells from PBMCs. This receptor was taken from a human donor in good health (CMV status not recorded). Some clones in this sample may be carry-over from other donors' samples.

CDR3 protein: CASSLLAGPGETQYF. For the CDR3, the DNA is TGTGCCAGCAGCCTATTGGCGGGGCCGGGAGAGACCCAGTACTTC. V is TRBV7-2 and J is TRBJ2-5, with a weak D call TRBD2 (6 bases). This CDR3 is 15 amino acids long. Germline V lookup: CDR1 SGHTA, CDR2 FQGNSA. Trimming left V 5 bases short and J 4 bases short, with 17 bases between.